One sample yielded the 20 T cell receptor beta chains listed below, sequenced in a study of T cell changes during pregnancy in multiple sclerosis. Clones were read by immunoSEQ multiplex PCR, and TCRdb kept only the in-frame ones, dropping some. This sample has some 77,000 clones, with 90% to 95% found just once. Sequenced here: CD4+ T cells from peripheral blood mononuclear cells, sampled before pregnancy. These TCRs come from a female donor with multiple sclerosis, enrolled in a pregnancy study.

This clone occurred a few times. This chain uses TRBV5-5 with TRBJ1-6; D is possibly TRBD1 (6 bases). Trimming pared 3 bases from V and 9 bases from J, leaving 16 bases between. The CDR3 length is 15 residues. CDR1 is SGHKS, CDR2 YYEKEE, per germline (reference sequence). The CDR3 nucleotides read TGTGCCAGCAGCTCGTTCGACAGGTCGGGTTCACCCCTCCACTTT. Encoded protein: CASSSFDRSGSPLHF.

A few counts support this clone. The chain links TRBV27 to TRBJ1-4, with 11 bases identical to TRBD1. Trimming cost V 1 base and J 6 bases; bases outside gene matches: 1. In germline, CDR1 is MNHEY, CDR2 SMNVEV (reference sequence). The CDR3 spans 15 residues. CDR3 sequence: CASSLWGQGDEKLFF. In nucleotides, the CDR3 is TGTGCCAGCAGTTTATGGGGACAGGGGGATGAAAAACTGTTTTTT.

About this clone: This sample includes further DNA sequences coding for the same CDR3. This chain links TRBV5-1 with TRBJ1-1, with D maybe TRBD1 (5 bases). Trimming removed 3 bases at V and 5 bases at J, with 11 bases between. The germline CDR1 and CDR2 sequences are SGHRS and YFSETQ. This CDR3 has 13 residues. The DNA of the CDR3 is TGCGCCAGCAGCTCCCAGGGAGGAACTGAAGCTTTCTTT. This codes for CASSSQGGTEAFF.

CDR3 nucleotide sequence: TGTGCCAGCCGCGAACAGGGGGCCCCTGAAGCTTTCTTT. As protein: CASREQGAPEAFF. The rearrangement links TRBV5-6 to TRBJ1-1; 9 nucleotides agree with TRBD1. With 7 bases clipped from V and 6 bases from J, the junction kept 7 bases outside the gene matches. Germline loops: CDR1 SGHDT, CDR2 YYEEEE. The CDR3 runs 13 residues.

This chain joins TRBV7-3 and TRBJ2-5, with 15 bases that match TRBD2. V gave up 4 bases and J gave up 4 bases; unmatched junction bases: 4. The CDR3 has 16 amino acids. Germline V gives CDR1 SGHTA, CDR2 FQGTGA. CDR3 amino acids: CASSSRGLAGGETQYF. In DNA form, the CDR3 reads TGTGCCAGCAGCTCAAGGGGACTAGCGGGGGGAGAGACCCAGTACTTC.

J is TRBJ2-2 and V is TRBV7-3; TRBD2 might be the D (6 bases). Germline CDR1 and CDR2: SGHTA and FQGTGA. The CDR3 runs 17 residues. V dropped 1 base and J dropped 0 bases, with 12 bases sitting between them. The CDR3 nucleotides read TGTGCCAGCAGCTTAAGGGCGGGGTTCGCGAACACCGGGGAGCTGTTTTTT. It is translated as CASSLRAGFANTGELFF. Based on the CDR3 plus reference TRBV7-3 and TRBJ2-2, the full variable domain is GAGVSQTPSNKVTEKGKYVELRCDPISGHTALYWYRQSLGQGPEFLIYFQGTGAADDSGLPNDRFFAVRPEGSVSTLKIQRTERGDSAVYLCASSLRAGFANTGELFFGEGSRLTVL.

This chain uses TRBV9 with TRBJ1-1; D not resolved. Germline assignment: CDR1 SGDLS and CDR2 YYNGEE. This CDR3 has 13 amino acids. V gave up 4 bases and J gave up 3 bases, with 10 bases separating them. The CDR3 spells CASSQASDTEAFF. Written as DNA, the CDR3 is TGTGCCAGCAGCCAAGCCTCCGACACTGAAGCTTTCTTT.

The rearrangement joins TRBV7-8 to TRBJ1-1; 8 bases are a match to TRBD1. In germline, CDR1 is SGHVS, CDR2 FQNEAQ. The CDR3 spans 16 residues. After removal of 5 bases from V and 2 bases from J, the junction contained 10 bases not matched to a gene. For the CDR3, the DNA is TGTGCCAGCAGCCTGACTCTGACAGGGGTAAACACTGAAGCTTTCTTT. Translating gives CASSLTLTGVNTEAFF.

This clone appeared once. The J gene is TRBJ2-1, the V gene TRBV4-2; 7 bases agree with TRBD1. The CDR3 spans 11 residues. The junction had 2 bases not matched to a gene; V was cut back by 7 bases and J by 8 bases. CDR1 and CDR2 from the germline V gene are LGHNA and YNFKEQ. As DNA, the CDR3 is TGTGCCAGCACCACAGGGGATGAGCAGTTCTTC. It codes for CASTTGDEQFF.

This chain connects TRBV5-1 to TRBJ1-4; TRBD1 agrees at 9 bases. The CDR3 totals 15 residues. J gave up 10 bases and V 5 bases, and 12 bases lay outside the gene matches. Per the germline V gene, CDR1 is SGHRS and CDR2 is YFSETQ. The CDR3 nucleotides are TGCGCCAGCAGTTCTGGACAGGGGCGGGTAGGAAAACTGTTTTTT. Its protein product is CASSSGQGRVGKLFF.

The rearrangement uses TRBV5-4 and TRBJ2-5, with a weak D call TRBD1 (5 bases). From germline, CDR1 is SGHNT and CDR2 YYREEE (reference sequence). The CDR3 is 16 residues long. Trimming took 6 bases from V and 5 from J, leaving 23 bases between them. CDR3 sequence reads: CASNDLQGIPTETQYF. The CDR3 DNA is TGTGCCAGCAACGACCTGCAGGGTATTCCCACGGAGACCCAGTACTTC.

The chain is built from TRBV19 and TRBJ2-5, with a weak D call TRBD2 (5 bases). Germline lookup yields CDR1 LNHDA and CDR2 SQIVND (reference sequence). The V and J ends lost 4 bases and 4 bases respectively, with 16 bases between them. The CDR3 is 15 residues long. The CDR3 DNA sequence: TGTGCCAGTAGTACCCAATTGTCGGGGAGAGAGACCCAGTACTTC. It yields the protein CASSTQLSGRETQYF.

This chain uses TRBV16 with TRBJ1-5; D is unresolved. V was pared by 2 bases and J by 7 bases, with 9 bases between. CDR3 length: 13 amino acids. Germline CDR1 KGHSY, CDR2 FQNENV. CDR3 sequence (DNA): TGTGCCAGCAGCCAAAGGACTTGGCAGCCCCAGCATTTT. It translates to CASSQRTWQPQHF.

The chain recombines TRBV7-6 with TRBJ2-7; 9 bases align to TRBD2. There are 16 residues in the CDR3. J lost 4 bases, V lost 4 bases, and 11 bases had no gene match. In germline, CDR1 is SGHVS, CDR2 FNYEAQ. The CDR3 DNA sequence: TGTGCCAGCAGCTCTACGAGGGCTAGCGGGGTTTACGAGCAGTACTTC. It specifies CASSSTRASGVYEQYF.

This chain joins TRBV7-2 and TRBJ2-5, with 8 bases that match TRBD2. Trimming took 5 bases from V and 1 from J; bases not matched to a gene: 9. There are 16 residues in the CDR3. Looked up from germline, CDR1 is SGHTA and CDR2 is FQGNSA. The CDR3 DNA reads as TGTGCCAGCAGCGTCCACGGGACTAGTGCCCAAGAGACCCAGTACTTC. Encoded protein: CASSVHGTSAQETQYF. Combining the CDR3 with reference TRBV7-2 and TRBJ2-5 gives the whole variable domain GAGVSQSPSNKVTEKGKDVELRCDPISGHTALYWYRQSLGQGLEFLIYFQGNSAPDKSGLPSDRFSAERTGGSVSTLTIQRTQQEDSAVYLCASSVHGTSAQETQYFGPGTRLLVL.

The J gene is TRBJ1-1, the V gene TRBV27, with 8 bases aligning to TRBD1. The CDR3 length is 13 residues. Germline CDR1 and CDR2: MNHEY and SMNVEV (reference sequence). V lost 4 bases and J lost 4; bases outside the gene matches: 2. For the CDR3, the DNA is TGTGCCAGCAGTTCAGGGGGCCGCACTGAAGCTTTCTTT. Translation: CASSSGGRTEAFF.

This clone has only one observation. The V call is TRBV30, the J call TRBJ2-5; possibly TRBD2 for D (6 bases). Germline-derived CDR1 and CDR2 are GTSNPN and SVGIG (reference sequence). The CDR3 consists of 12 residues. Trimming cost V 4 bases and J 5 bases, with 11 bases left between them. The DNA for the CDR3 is TGTGCCTGGACTCGGGGGACGGAGACCCAGTACTTC. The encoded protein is CAWTRGTETQYF.

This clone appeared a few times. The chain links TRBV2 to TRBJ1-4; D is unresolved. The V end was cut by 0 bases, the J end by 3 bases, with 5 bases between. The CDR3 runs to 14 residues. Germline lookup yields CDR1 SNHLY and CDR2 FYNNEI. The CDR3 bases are TGTGCCAGCAGTGAAGCAACATCTAATGAAAAACTGTTTTTT. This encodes CASSEATSNEKLFF.

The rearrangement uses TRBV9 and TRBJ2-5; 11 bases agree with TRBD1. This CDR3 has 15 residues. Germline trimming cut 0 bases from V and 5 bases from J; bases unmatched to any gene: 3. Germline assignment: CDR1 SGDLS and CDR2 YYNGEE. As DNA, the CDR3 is TGTGCCAGCAGCGTAGGGACAGGGGGCGCGGAGACCCAGTACTTC. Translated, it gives CASSVGTGGAETQYF.

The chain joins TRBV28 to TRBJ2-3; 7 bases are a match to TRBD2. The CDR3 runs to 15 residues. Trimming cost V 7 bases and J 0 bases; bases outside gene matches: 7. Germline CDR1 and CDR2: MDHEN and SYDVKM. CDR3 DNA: TGTGCCAGCAACGGAGCGGGGATGAGCACAGATACGCAGTATTTT. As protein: CASNGAGMSTDTQYF.